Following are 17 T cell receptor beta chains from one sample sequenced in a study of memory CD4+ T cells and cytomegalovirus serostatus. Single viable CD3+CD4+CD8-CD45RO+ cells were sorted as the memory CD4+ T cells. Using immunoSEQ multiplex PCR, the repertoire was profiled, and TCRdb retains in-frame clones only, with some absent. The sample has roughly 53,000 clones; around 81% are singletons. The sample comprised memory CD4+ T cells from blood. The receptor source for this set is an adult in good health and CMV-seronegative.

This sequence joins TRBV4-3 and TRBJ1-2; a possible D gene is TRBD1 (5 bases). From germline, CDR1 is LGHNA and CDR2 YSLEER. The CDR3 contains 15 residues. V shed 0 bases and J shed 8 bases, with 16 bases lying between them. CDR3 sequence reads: CASSQDLGGVRGYTF. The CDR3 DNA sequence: TGCGCCAGCAGCCAAGATTTGGGAGGGGTTAGGGGCTACACCTTC.

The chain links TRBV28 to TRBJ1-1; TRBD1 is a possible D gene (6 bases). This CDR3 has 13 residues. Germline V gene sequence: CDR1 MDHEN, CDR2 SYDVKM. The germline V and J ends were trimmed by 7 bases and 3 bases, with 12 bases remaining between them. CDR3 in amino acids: CASIQGGDTEAFF. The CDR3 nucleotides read TGTGCCAGCATTCAAGGGGGGGACACTGAAGCTTTCTTT.

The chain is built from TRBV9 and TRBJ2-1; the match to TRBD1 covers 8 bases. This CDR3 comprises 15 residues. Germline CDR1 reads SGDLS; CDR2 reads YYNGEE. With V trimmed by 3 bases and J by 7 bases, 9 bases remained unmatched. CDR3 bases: TGTGCCAGCAGCGCAACGATTGGACAGGGAAATGAGCAGTTCTTC. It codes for CASSATIGQGNEQFF.

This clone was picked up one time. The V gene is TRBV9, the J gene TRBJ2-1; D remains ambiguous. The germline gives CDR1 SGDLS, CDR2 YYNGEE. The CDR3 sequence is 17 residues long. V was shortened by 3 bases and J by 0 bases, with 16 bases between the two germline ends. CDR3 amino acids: CASSGGATASSYNEQFF. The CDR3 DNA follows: TGTGCCAGCAGCGGAGGAGCAACAGCTAGCTCCTACAATGAGCAGTTCTTC.

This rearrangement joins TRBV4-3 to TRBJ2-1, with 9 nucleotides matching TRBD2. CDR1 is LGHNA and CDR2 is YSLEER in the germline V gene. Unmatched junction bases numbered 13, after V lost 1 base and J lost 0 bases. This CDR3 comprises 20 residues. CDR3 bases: TGCGCCAGCAGCCAAGTAGGTAGCGGGGGAGCAACCTACTCCTACAATGAGCAGTTCTTC. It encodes CASSQVGSGGATYSYNEQFF.

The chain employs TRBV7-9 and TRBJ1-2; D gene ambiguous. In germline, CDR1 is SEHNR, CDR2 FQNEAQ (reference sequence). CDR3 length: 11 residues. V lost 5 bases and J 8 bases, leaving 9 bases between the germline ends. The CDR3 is CASSREGGYTF. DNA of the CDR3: TGTGCCAGCAGCCGTGAAGGGGGCTACACCTTC.

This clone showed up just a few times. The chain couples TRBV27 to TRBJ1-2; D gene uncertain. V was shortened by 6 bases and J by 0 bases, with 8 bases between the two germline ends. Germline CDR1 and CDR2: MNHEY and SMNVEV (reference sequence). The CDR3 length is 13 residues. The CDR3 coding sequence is TGTGCCAGCAGCCAAGAACCTAACTATGGCTACACCTTC. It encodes CASSQEPNYGYTF.

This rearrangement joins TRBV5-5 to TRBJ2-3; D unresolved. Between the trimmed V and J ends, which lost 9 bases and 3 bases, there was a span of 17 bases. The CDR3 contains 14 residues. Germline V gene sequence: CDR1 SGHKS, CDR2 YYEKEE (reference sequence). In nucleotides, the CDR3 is TGTGCCACCACGGCGAGGCTAATAACAGATACGCAGTATTTT. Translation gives CATTARLITDTQYF.

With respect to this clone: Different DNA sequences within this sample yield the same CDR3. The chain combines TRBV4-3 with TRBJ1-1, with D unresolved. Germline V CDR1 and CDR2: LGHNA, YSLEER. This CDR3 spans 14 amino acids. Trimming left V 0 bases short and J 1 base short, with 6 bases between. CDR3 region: CASSQDGRNTEAFF. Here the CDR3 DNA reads TGCGCCAGCAGCCAAGACGGGCGGAACACTGAAGCTTTCTTT.

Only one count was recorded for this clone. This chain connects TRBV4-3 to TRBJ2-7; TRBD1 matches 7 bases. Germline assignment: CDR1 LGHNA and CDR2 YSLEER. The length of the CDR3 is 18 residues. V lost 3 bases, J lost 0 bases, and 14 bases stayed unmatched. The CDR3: CASSHQIGGQPISYEQYF. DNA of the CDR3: TGCGCCAGCAGCCATCAAATTGGGGGACAGCCCATCTCCTACGAGCAGTACTTC.

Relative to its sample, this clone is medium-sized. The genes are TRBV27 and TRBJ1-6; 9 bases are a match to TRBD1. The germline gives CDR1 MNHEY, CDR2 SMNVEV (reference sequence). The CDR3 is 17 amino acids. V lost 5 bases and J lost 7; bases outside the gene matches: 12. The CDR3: CASSPAGQGGSNSPLHF. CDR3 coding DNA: TGTGCCAGCAGTCCCGCGGGACAGGGCGGATCCAATTCACCCCTCCACTTT.

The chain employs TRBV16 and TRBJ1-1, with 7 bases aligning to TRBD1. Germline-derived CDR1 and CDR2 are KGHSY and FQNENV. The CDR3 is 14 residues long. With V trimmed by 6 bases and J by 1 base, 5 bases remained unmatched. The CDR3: CASSPRDRNTEAFF. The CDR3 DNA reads TGTGCCAGCAGTCCCCGGGACAGGAACACTGAAGCTTTCTTT.

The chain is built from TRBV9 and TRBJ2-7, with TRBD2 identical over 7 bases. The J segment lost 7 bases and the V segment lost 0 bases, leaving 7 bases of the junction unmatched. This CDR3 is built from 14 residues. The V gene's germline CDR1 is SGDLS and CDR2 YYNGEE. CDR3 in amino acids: CASSVGEGLREQYF. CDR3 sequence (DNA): TGTGCCAGCAGCGTAGGGGAGGGCCTAAGAGAGCAGTACTTC.

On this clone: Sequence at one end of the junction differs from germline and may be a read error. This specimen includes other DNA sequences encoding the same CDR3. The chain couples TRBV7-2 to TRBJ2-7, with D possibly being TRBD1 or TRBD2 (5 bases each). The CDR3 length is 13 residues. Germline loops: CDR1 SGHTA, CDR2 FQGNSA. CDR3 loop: CASSTGPSNEQYF. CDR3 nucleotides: TGCGCCAGCAGCACGGGACCCTCCAACGAGCAGTACTTC.

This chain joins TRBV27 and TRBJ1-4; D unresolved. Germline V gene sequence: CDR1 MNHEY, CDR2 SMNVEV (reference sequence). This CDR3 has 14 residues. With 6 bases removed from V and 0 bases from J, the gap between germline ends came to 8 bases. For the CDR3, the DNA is TGTGCCAGCAGGCCGGCACCAACTAATGAAAAACTGTTTTTT. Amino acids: CASRPAPTNEKLFF.

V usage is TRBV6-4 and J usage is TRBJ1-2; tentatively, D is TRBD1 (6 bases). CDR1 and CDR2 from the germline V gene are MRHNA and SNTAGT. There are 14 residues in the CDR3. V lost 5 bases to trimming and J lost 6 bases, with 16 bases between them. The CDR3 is CASSQGISSHGYTF. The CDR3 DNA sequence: TGTGCCAGCAGTCAGGGGATCTCCAGCCATGGCTACACCTTC.

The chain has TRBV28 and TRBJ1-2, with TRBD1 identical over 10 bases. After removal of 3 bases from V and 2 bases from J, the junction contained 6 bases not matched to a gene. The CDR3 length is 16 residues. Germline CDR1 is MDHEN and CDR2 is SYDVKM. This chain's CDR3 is CASSFTWDRGNYGYTF. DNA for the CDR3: TGTGCCAGCAGTTTTACCTGGGACAGGGGAAACTATGGCTACACCTTC.